The 31 T cell receptor beta chains below all came from one sample that was sequenced in a study of T-cell reconstitution after alpha-beta-depleted transplantation in children. A TCRbeta library incorporating unique molecular identifiers was prepared. TCRdb reprocessed the PCR reads with MiXCR, giving one entry per CDR3 protein. The sample records fewer than 250,000 distinct CDR3 sequences, around a sixth being singletons. The source was PBMCs, mostly from graft donor cells, collected 360 days after TCRalphabeta/CD19-depleted stem cell transplant. The receptors shown here come from a male patient between 2 and 10 years old who had a stem cell transplant for acute lymphoblastic leukemia, so the T cells may come from the graft donor.

This clonotype was counted at least ten times. This chain links TRBV29-1 with TRBJ2-5; weak D call: TRBD1 (7 bases). Germline CDR1 reads SQVTM; CDR2 reads ANQGSEA. The CDR3 spans 17 residues. V gave up 3 bases and J gave up 4 bases, with 24 bases separating them. The DNA of the CDR3 is TGCAGCGTTGAGCGGCGGGGCGGGACAGACCTTCGAGAGACCCAGTACTTC. This gives the protein CSVERRGGTDLRETQYF.

This clonotype has a handful of counts. In DNA form, the CDR3 reads TGTGCCAGCAGCTTACAGTTGGGATCCTCTGGAAACACCATATATTTT. It yields the protein CASSLQLGSSGNTIYF. The chain carries TRBV7-6 and TRBJ1-3; no definite D call. The CDR3 runs to 16 residues. Between the trimmed V and J ends, which lost 2 bases and 0 bases, there was a span of 11 bases. From germline, CDR1 is SGHVS and CDR2 FNYEAQ.

This clonotype was detected only a few times. The chain carries TRBV25-1 and TRBJ2-3; no definite D call. The CDR3 contains 13 residues. Trimming removed 4 bases at V and 2 bases at J, with 7 bases between. The germline gives CDR1 MGHDK, CDR2 SYGVNS. The CDR3 sequence is CASSGIDTDTQYF. DNA of the CDR3: TGTGCCAGCAGTGGGATCGACACAGATACGCAGTATTTT.

This chain links TRBV15 with TRBJ2-2; 8 bases match TRBD2. Germline values: CDR1 LNHNV, CDR2 YYDKDF (reference sequence). The CDR3 is made up of 16 amino acids. V was clipped by 5 bases and J by 7 bases; unmatched bases: 12. CDR3 nucleotides: TGTGCCACCAGCGCCATGCCTAGCGGGTATGGCGGGGAGCTGTTTTTT. Translating it yields CATSAMPSGYGGELFF.

The genes are TRBV11-2 and TRBJ2-1; D is ambiguous. This CDR3 region has 16 residues. The V gene's germline CDR1 is SGHAT and CDR2 FQNNGV. The V gene lost 5 bases and the J gene lost 0 bases, with 14 bases spanning the gap. CDR3 loop: CASSPKNHLSYNEQFF. CDR3 nucleotides: TGTGCCAGCAGCCCGAAGAATCACCTCTCCTACAATGAGCAGTTCTTC.

This clonotype was counted many times. The chain is built from TRBV7-9 and TRBJ2-5; 8 bases fit TRBD2. The CDR3 is 13 residues long. Germline CDR1 and CDR2: SEHNR and FQNEAQ (reference sequence). J was trimmed by 5 bases and V by 7 bases; bases with no gene match: 6. CDR3 nucleotides: TGTGCCAGCATCGGGGGGGCGTCCGAGACCCAGTACTTC. Its translation is CASIGGASETQYF. The complete variable domain, with remaining parts taken from reference TRBV7-9 and TRBJ2-5, reads DTGVSQNPRHKITKRGQNVTFRCDPISEHNRLYWYRQTLGQGPEFLTYFQNEAQLEKSRLLSDRFSAERPKGSFSTLEIQRTEQGDSAMYLCASIGGASETQYFGPGTRLLVL.

The V and J genes are TRBV28 and TRBJ2-1, with D tentatively TRBD2 (5 bases). The CDR3 loop spans 11 amino acids. V was trimmed by 6 bases and J by 12 bases, leaving 12 bases between them. Germline-derived CDR1 and CDR2 are MDHEN and SYDVKM. The CDR3 loop is CASSQDYAQFF. The DNA for the CDR3 is TGTGCCAGCAGCCAAGACTACGCGCAGTTCTTC.

This clonotype appeared many times. The chain recombines TRBV4-2 with TRBJ2-7; no reliable D call. The CDR3 totals 14 residues. The germline CDR1 and CDR2 sequences are LGHNA and YNFKEQ. The V end was cut by 3 bases, the J end by 5 bases, with 14 bases between. The CDR3 reads CASSQLGGPDEQYF. The CDR3 bases are TGTGCCAGCAGCCAGTTGGGTGGACCCGACGAGCAGTACTTC.

The V call is TRBV20-1, the J call TRBJ2-7; TRBD2 might be the D (5 bases). The CDR3 runs to 13 residues. From germline, CDR1 is DFQATT and CDR2 SNEGSKA (reference sequence). Trimming left V 3 bases short and J 6 bases short, with 15 bases between. CDR3 DNA sequence: TGCAGTGCTAGCCTAGCTGCAATTGGCGAGCAGTACTTC. Translated, it gives CSASLAAIGEQYF.

There are many counts of this clonotype. The CDR3: CASSSRQTEAFF. The CDR3 DNA follows: TGTGCCAGCAGCTCCCGCCAGACTGAAGCTTTCTTT. The chain recombines TRBV7-2 with TRBJ1-1; D unresolved. CDR1 SGHTA and CDR2 FQGNSA come from the germline V gene. This CDR3 comprises 12 residues. V lost 4 bases and J 5 bases, leaving 8 bases between the germline ends.

The gene calls are TRBV2 and TRBJ2-7; D uncertain. CDR1 SNHLY and CDR2 FYNNEI come from the germline V gene. With 3 bases removed from V and 3 bases from J, the gap between germline ends came to 9 bases. This CDR3 region has 13 residues. CDR3 nucleotides: TGTGCCAGCAGTGATGGACCGGGCTACGAGCAGTACTTC. This gives the protein CASSDGPGYEQYF.

The sample holds many counts of this clonotype. V gene TRBV7-9 combines with J gene TRBJ2-2, with 8 nucleotides matching TRBD1. V lost 5 bases and J lost 4; bases outside the gene matches: 9. The CDR3 loop spans 16 amino acids. Germline V gene data show CDR1 as SEHNR and CDR2 as FQNEAQ (reference sequence). The CDR3 DNA follows: TGTGCCAGCAGCCGCCGGACAGGGTTCGTCACCGGGGAGCTGTTTTTT. This gives the protein CASSRRTGFVTGELFF.

The chain links TRBV6-1 to TRBJ2-4; D unresolved. Between the trimmed V and J ends, which lost 5 bases and 0 bases, there was a span of 14 bases. Germline V lookup: CDR1 MNHNS, CDR2 SASEGT. The CDR3 has 16 residues. The CDR3 spells CASSPQGRGAKNIQYF. CDR3 nucleotide sequence: TGTGCCAGCAGTCCTCAAGGAAGAGGAGCCAAAAACATTCAGTACTTC.

This clonotype came up a few times. This chain connects TRBV20-1 to TRBJ2-2, with 7 positions matching TRBD1. V was clipped by 3 bases and J by 1 base; unmatched bases: 2. The V gene's germline CDR1 is DFQATT and CDR2 SNEGSKA (reference sequence). The CDR3 runs to 14 residues. The CDR3 DNA follows: TGCAGTGCTAGGCGGACAGGGAACACCGGGGAGCTGTTTTTT. Its protein product is CSARRTGNTGELFF.

This clonotype showed up many times. This rearrangement joins TRBV12-5 to TRBJ2-7, with D unresolved. The CDR3 runs 15 residues. The germline V gene encodes CDR1 LGHNT and CDR2 FRNRAP. Trimming stripped 0 bases from V and 2 bases from J, with 11 bases between. The CDR3 nucleotides are TGTGCTAGTGGTTTGGTATTAGGCAGCGCCTACGAGCAGTACTTC. Its translation is CASGLVLGSAYEQYF.

There are a few counts of this clonotype. The chain has TRBV10-3 and TRBJ2-7; the match to TRBD2 covers 10 bases. The germline V gene has CDR1 ENHRY and CDR2 SYGVKD. CDR3 length equals 13 residues. With 10 bases clipped from V and 2 bases from J, the junction kept 5 bases outside the gene matches. This CDR3 reads CASRTSGTYEQYF. CDR3 DNA: TGTGCCAGCCGGACTAGCGGAACCTACGAGCAGTACTTC.

Many counts were recorded for this clonotype. The junction differs from germline at one of its ends, possibly a read error. Here the CDR3 reads CASSLVLNTEAFF. CDR3 in DNA: TGTGCCAGCAGCTTGGTCTTGAACACTGAAGCTTTCTTT. V gene TRBV5-1 combines with J gene TRBJ1-1; D call uncertain. This CDR3 has 13 residues. In germline, CDR1 is SGHRS, CDR2 YFSETQ. Filled out from reference TRBV5-1 and TRBJ1-1, the complete variable domain reads KAGVTQTPRYLIKTRGQQVTLSCSPISGHRSVSWYQQTPGQGLQFLFEYFSETQRNKGNFPGRFSGRQFSNSRSEMNVSTLELGDSALYLCASSLVLNTEAFFGQGTRLTVV.

The chain uses TRBV7-2 and TRBJ2-3; 7 bases are shared with TRBD1. CDR1 SGHTA and CDR2 FQGNSA come from the germline V gene. The CDR3 sequence is 13 residues long. J lost 3 bases, V lost 7 bases, and 4 bases had no gene match. Here the CDR3 reads CASITGATDTQYF. CDR3 DNA: TGTGCCAGCATAACAGGGGCAACAGATACGCAGTATTTT.

This chain links TRBV2 with TRBJ2-1; 7 nucleotides line up with TRBD1. The junction had 0 bases not matched to a gene; V was cut back by 1 base and J by 9 bases. Germline CDR1 reads SNHLY; CDR2 reads FYNNEI. This CDR3 spans 12 amino acids. CDR3 in DNA: TGTGCCAGCAGTGAAGGGACAGGTGAGCAGTTCTTC. This codes for CASSEGTGEQFF.

This clonotype showed up many times. This sequence joins TRBV14 and TRBJ1-6, with unresolved D. Trimming shortened V by 0 bases and J by 13 bases, and 7 bases separated the two germline ends. Germline V gene data show CDR1 as SGHDN and CDR2 as FVKESK. The CDR3 is 12 residues long. This CDR3 is CASSQDAGPLHF. The CDR3 coding sequence is TGTGCCAGCAGCCAAGATGCGGGGCCCCTCCACTTT.

This clonotype appeared many times. The chain uses TRBV19 and TRBJ2-7; the match to TRBD1 covers 8 bases. Germline loops: CDR1 LNHDA, CDR2 SQIVND (reference sequence). The CDR3 extends over 15 amino acids. V gave up 3 bases and J gave up 2 bases; unmatched junction bases: 6. The CDR3 DNA is TGTGCCAGTAGTATCGGGACAGGACTTGCCTACGAGCAGTACTTC. Amino acid sequence: CASSIGTGLAYEQYF.

This clonotype was detected a few times. The rearrangement joins TRBV12-3 or TRBV12-4 to TRBJ1-5; D is perhaps TRBD1 (6 bases). The CDR3 has 14 residues. V was shortened by 5 bases and J by 6 bases, with 14 bases between the two germline ends. The CDR3: CASSDSGDIQPQHF. The DNA of the CDR3 is TGTGCCAGCAGTGACTCAGGGGATATTCAGCCCCAGCATTTT.

V gene TRBV5-5 combines with J gene TRBJ2-2; D not certain. This CDR3 has 14 amino acids. Germline loops: CDR1 SGHKS, CDR2 YYEKEE (reference sequence). V shed 9 bases and J shed 9 bases, with 21 bases lying between them. The CDR3 DNA reads TGTGCCATCACCCTAGAGCTCCTCTCCCGGGAGCTGTTTTTT. Translating it yields CAITLELLSRELFF.

V and J are TRBV20-1 and TRBJ2-4; 8 positions match TRBD2. The germline V gene has CDR1 DFQATT and CDR2 SNEGSKA (reference sequence). J lost 2 bases, V lost 3 bases, and 12 bases had no gene match. This CDR3 comprises 17 residues. CDR3 coding DNA: TGCAGTGCTAGGCGGGGGGCCCTCATTTCGACCAAAAACATTCAGTACTTC. Its protein is CSARRGALISTKNIQYF.

This sequence joins TRBV20-1 and TRBJ1-1, with TRBD1 as a possible D gene (6 bases). CDR1 and CDR2 (germline): DFQATT, SNEGSKA (reference sequence). V was shortened by 2 bases and J by 1 base, with 14 bases between the two germline ends. The CDR3 length is 15 residues. CDR3 nucleotide sequence: TGCAGTGCTAGACCAACTCTGGACAGGAACACTGAAGCTTTCTTT. Protein sequence: CSARPTLDRNTEAFF.

This clonotype was found a few times. The chain uses TRBV6-1 and TRBJ1-5; 7 bases align to TRBD1. The trim removed 6 bases at V and 10 bases at J, leaving 18 bases unmatched. This CDR3 spans 16 amino acids. CDR1 is MNHNS, CDR2 SASEGT, per germline. DNA of the CDR3: TGTGCCAGCAGCCAACAGGGGACGGGTGGGTTAGGCCCCCAGCATTTT. Its translation is CASSQQGTGGLGPQHF.

The chain links TRBV3-1 to TRBJ2-7, with D unclear. Trimming took off 1 base at V and 5 bases at J, with 18 bases between the two ends. CDR1 and CDR2 from the germline V gene are LGHDT and YNNKEL (reference sequence). The CDR3 has 16 amino acids. The CDR3 loop reads CASSQGPDATSHEQYF. In nucleotides, the CDR3 is TGTGCCAGCAGCCAAGGGCCGGACGCTACATCCCACGAGCAGTACTTC.

The chain combines TRBV20-1 with TRBJ2-3; TRBD1 matches 10 bases. The CDR3 length is 15 residues. Trimming took 0 bases from V and 3 from J; bases not matched to a gene: 3. Germline V CDR1 and CDR2: DFQATT, SNEGSKA (reference sequence). CDR3 loop: CSARDRDRGTDTQYF. In DNA form, the CDR3 reads TGCAGTGCTAGAGACCGGGACAGGGGAACAGATACGCAGTATTTT.

This clonotype was seen only a few times. The V and J genes are TRBV4-2 and TRBJ1-2, with a weak D call TRBD1 (5 bases). The germline CDR1 and CDR2 sequences are LGHNA and YNFKEQ. CDR3 length: 15 amino acids. Between the trimmed V and J ends, which lost 4 bases and 6 bases, there was a span of 18 bases. CDR3 residues: CASSPSRGRDDGYTF. In DNA, the CDR3 is TGTGCCAGCAGCCCGTCAAGAGGCAGGGATGATGGCTACACCTTC.

This clonotype was detected many times. CDR3 region: CASSLMENTIYF. In DNA form, the CDR3 reads TGTGCCAGCAGTTTGATGGAAAACACCATATATTTT. This rearrangement joins TRBV28 to TRBJ1-3; D unresolved. Trimming shortened V by 3 bases and J by 6 bases, and 6 bases separated the two germline ends. The germline V gene has CDR1 MDHEN and CDR2 SYDVKM. There are 12 residues in the CDR3.

The chain carries TRBV12-3 or TRBV12-4 and TRBJ2-5, with D perhaps matching TRBD2 (5 bases). The CDR3 spans 14 residues. V gave up 6 bases and J gave up 5 bases, with 16 bases separating them. The CDR3 coding sequence is TGTGCCAGCAGAGGAACTAGTCAGCATGAGACCCAGTACTTC. It is translated as CASRGTSQHETQYF.